A selection of T cell receptor beta chains follows, all from one sample in a study of shared clonotypes between healthy human individuals. Libraries were prepared by immunoSEQ multiplex PCR; TCRdb keeps only in-frame clonotypes and omits some of them. Among roughly 700,000 clones listed, around 74% were seen once. Input material: memory CD4+ T cells sorted from blood. All receptors derive from a woman aged 25 to 39 in good health. The CDR3 runs from the conserved cysteine through the conserved F or W. D genes are given only for firm matches. The listing skips clone size in some rows; elsewhere it reads once, few, many or a size class.

j_call v_call d_call cdr3_length clone_size cdr3_aa cdr3_nt
TRBJ2-7 TRBV2 - 14 few CASKASLGPYEQYF TGTGCCAGCAAGGCTTCACTAGGTCCCTACGAGCAGTACTTC
TRBJ2-4 TRBV11-2 TRBD1 17 few CASSRGQLRLAKNIQYF TGTGCCAGCAGCCGGGGACAGCTACGTCTAGCCAAAAACATTCAGTACTTC
TRBJ2-7 TRBV2 - 15 - CASSAGQRPVNEQYF TGTGCCAGCAGTGCCGGTCAGCGACCTGTCAACGAGCAGTACTTC
TRBJ2-7 TRBV5-1 TRBD2 16 - CASSLAQLAGEYEQYF TGCGCCAGCAGCTTGGCCCAACTAGCGGGAGAGTATGAGCAGTACTTC
TRBJ2-7 TRBV2 - 16 few CASSEESRDHSYEQYF TGTGCCAGCAGTGAAGAAAGCCGGGACCACTCCTACGAGCAGTACTTC
TRBJ2-1 TRBV20-1 - 11 - CSAGEINEQFF TGCAGTGCTGGCGAAATAAATGAGCAGTTCTTC
TRBJ2-7 TRBV25-1 TRBD2 15 many CASSATGLQPPEQYF TGTGCCAGCAGTGCTACGGGACTACAGCCCCCCGAGCAGTACTTC
TRBJ2-1 TRBV28 - 17 - CASSLGGPGGGYNEQFF TGTGCCAGCAGTTTAGGGGGGCCCGGAGGGGGCTACAATGAGCAGTTCTTC
TRBJ2-3 TRBV11-2 - 12 - CASSLWADTQYF TGTGCCAGCAGCTTATGGGCAGATACGCAGTATTTT
TRBJ1-4 TRBV28 - 15 once CASSRDAATNEKLFF TGTGCCAGCAGTCGGGACGCTGCAACTAATGAAAAACTGTTTTTT
TRBJ2-7 TRBV4-1 TRBD1 16 - CASSPRVTGTIYEQYF TGCGCCAGCAGCCCCCGAGTGACAGGGACGATCTACGAGCAGTACTTC
TRBJ2-6 TRBV7-8 - 19 - CASSYKAVGRFSGANVLTF TGTGCCAGCAGCTATAAAGCGGTGGGGAGGTTCTCTGGGGCCAACGTCCTGACTTTC
TRBJ2-7 TRBV7-2 - 14 - CASSLRQAPYEQYF TGTGCCAGCAGCTTAAGGCAGGCCCCCTACGAGCAGTACTTC
TRBJ2-1 TRBV5-1 TRBD2 16 - CASSFKRESSYNEQFF TGCGCCAGCAGCTTCAAGCGGGAGAGCTCCTACAATGAGCAGTTCTTC
TRBJ1-4 TRBV5-1 - 15 - CASSFGQTTNEKLFF TGCGCCAGCAGCTTCGGGCAAACAACTAATGAAAAACTGTTTTTT
TRBJ1-2 TRBV20-1 - 11 - CSARQVNGYTF TGCAGTGCCAGACAGGTAAACGGCTACACCTTC
TRBJ1-5 TRBV18 TRBD1 17 few CASSPGQGAGSNQPQHF TGTGCCAGCTCACCGGGACAGGGGGCGGGAAGCAATCAGCCCCAGCATTTT
TRBJ2-7 TRBV30 TRBD2 15 few CAWPGLAGEPYEQYF TGTGCCTGGCCGGGACTAGCGGGAGAGCCCTACGAGCAGTACTTC
TRBJ1-4 TRBV7-9 - 14 - CASSNREGNEKLFF TGTGCCAGCAGCAACCGGGAGGGAAATGAAAAACTGTTTTTT
TRBJ2-1 TRBV9 TRBD2 16 - CASSASGGLAGDGRFF TGTGCCAGCAGCGCGTCCGGTGGACTAGCGGGAGATGGGCGGTTCTTC
TRBJ2-3 TRBV5-4 TRBD2 17 - CASSSGTSGRWADTQYF TGTGCCAGCAGCTCTGGGACTAGCGGGAGGTGGGCAGATACGCAGTATTTT
TRBJ1-4 TRBV28 - 13 - CASSDGFSGKLFF TGTGCCAGCAGCGACGGGTTTTCCGGAAAACTGTTTTTT
TRBJ1-2 TRBV2 - 14 - CASSERGANYGYTF TGTGCCAGCAGTGAACGGGGGGCCAACTATGGCTACACCTTC
TRBJ1-3 TRBV11-3 - 17 - CASSPWGRAKSGNTIYF TGTGCCAGCAGCCCTTGGGGCAGGGCGAAGTCTGGAAACACCATATATTTT
TRBJ2-5 TRBV6-5 TRBD2 15 - CASRRLAGGKMAQYF TGTGCCAGCAGGAGGCTAGCGGGAGGGAAGATGGCCCAGTACTTC
TRBJ2-1 TRBV5-1 TRBD2 14 - CASSWEGGPREQFF TGCGCCAGCAGTTGGGAGGGAGGGCCTCGTGAGCAGTTCTTC
TRBJ2-7 TRBV30 - 14 few CAWSDGRGSNEQYF TGTGCCTGGAGTGATGGACGGGGTTCCAACGAGCAGTACTTC
TRBJ2-3 TRBV5-1 TRBD1 14 - CASSTDRNTDTQYF TGCGCCAGCAGCACGGACAGGAACACAGATACGCAGTATTTT
TRBJ1-4 TRBV10-2 - 13 - CASSPGTDEKLFF TGCGCCAGCAGTCCCGGGACCGATGAAAAACTGTTTTTT
TRBJ2-2 TRBV4-1 TRBD2 17 - CASSQGAGLANTGELFF TGCGCCAGCAGCCAAGGGGCAGGACTAGCGAACACCGGGGAGCTGTTTTTT
TRBJ1-2 TRBV28 - 13 - CASTARLVDGYTF TGTGCCAGCACCGCCCGTTTGGTCGATGGCTACACCTTC
TRBJ1-1 TRBV11-2 TRBD1 13 - CASQGQGATEAFF TGTGCCAGCCAAGGACAGGGCGCCACTGAAGCTTTCTTT
TRBJ2-5 TRBV7-2 - 11 - CASSFFETQYF TGTGCCAGCAGCTTTTTTGAGACCCAGTACTTC
TRBJ2-3 TRBV5-1 - 16 - CASSFAPGGPPDTQYF TGCGCCAGCAGCTTCGCCCCGGGGGGCCCCCCAGATACGCAGTATTTT
TRBJ2-5 TRBV30 - 14 - CAWSVQRKKETQYF TGTGCCTGGAGTGTACAGAGGAAAAAAGAGACCCAGTACTTC
TRBJ1-5 TRBV19 - 13 - CATSGAHNQPQHF TGTGCCACCTCAGGGGCCCACAATCAGCCCCAGCATTTT
TRBJ1-5 TRBV5-1 - 14 - CASSLLPGEQPQHF TGCGCCAGCAGCTTGTTGCCTGGAGAACAGCCCCAGCATTTT
TRBJ2-5 TRBV6-1 TRBD1 14 - CASSLRGYQETQYF TGTGCCAGCAGCCTCAGGGGGTACCAAGAGACCCAGTACTTC
TRBJ2-1 TRBV15 - 12 once CATSVQGNEQFF TGTGCCACCAGCGTTCAGGGAAATGAGCAGTTCTTC
TRBJ2-3 TRBV5-1 TRBD2 14 - CASKPSGSTDTQYF TGCGCCAGCAAGCCTAGCGGGAGCACAGATACGCAGTATTTT
TRBJ1-4 TRBV7-9 TRBD1 13 - CASSRDRAEKLFF TGTGCCAGCAGCCGGGACAGGGCTGAAAAACTGTTTTTT
TRBJ2-3 TRBV5-1 TRBD2 15 - CASSEGTSGTDTQYF TGCGCCAGCAGCGAAGGGACTAGCGGCACAGATACGCAGTATTTT
TRBJ2-1 TRBV14 - 16 - CASSLAKGVSYNEQFF TGTGCCAGCAGCTTGGCTAAGGGGGTTTCCTACAATGAGCAGTTCTTC
TRBJ1-5 TRBV5-1 - 15 - CASSLGGQVNQPQHF TGCGCCAGCAGCTTGGGGGGGCAGGTGAATCAGCCCCAGCATTTT
TRBJ2-3 TRBV28 TRBD1 16 few CASSFSGTAYTDTQYF TGTGCCAGCAGTTTTTCAGGGACAGCCTACACAGATACGCAGTATTTT